The 8 T cell receptor beta chains reported below all come from one sample, sequenced in a study of T cells after yellow fever vaccination. TCRdb re-called the 5' RACE reads with MiXCR, one entry per CDR3 protein. Altogether 250,000 to 300,000 distinct CDR3 sequences are present, over 4.5% being singletons, with the ten largest covering roughly 3.5%. The sample was CD4+ T cells sorted from PBMCs, taken on the day of the yellow fever booster vaccination. The receptors shown here come from a man aged 18 to 29 who received the YFV17D yellow fever vaccine.

This clonotype was seen repeatedly, ten times or more. This chain connects TRBV6-6 to TRBJ2-3; 10 positions agree with TRBD2. The V gene's germline CDR1 is MNHNY and CDR2 SVGAGI (reference sequence). The V gene end was trimmed by 6 bases and the J gene end by 7 bases; junction bases not matched to a gene: 19. This CDR3 region has 18 residues. The CDR3 is CASSYRITSGGALNTQYF. The CDR3 nucleotides read TGTGCCAGCAGCTACAGAATTACCAGCGGGGGGGCGTTAAATACGCAGTATTTT.

This clonotype appeared many times. This chain connects TRBV11-2 to TRBJ1-2; D may be TRBD1 (6 bases). The length of the CDR3 is 16 residues. Between the trimmed V and J ends, which lost 5 bases and 2 bases, there was a span of 18 bases. Germline CDR1 SGHAT, CDR2 FQNNGV. The CDR3 sequence: CASSLGTGTLNYGYTF. In nucleotides, the CDR3 is TGTGCCAGCAGCCTGGGGACCGGGACACTCAACTATGGCTACACCTTC.

Ten or more counts support this clonotype. The rearrangement links TRBV5-1 to TRBJ2-5; TRBD1 aligns across 11 bases. V lost 7 bases, J lost 5 bases, and 7 bases stayed unmatched. Germline CDR1 reads SGHRS; CDR2 reads YFSETQ. The CDR3 spans 14 residues. The CDR3: CASSGQGGLETQYF. CDR3 DNA sequence: TGCGCCAGCTCGGGACAGGGGGGTTTGGAGACCCAGTACTTC.

This clonotype has only a few counts. The chain joins TRBV20-1 to TRBJ2-3; D unclear. Trimming stripped 3 bases from V and 6 bases from J, with 16 bases between. CDR3 size: 14 residues. Looked up from germline, CDR1 is DFQATT and CDR2 is SNEGSKA (reference sequence). Written as DNA, the CDR3 is TGCAGTGCTAGGAGGATAGTTGAGTGGGATACGCAGTATTTT. Residues: CSARRIVEWDTQYF.

This clonotype turned up a few times. The CDR3 sequence is CASSIGGADNEQFF. The CDR3 nucleotides are TGTGCCAGCAGCATCGGGGGGGCCGACAATGAGCAGTTCTTC. This chain joins TRBV9 and TRBJ2-1; 8 bases line up with TRBD2. V was clipped by 4 bases and J by 5 bases; unmatched bases: 5. From germline, CDR1 is SGDLS and CDR2 YYNGEE. The CDR3 covers 14 residues.

This clonotype was seen repeatedly, ten times or more. The chain joins TRBV7-6 to TRBJ1-1; D not resolved. The CDR3 extends over 13 amino acids. V was shortened by 4 bases and J by 0 bases, with 6 bases between the two germline ends. Looked up from germline, CDR1 is SGHVS and CDR2 is FNYEAQ. CDR3 amino acids: CASSSQMNTEAFF. The CDR3 region has the DNA TGTGCCAGCAGCTCTCAAATGAACACTGAAGCTTTCTTT.

In this sample, this clonotype turned up many times. The chain carries TRBV12-3 or TRBV12-4 and TRBJ2-1; D is perhaps TRBD2 (5 bases). V dropped 2 bases and J dropped 9 bases, with 11 bases sitting between them. The CDR3 has 13 residues. CDR3 sequence reads: CASSLSGLGEQFF. The CDR3 nucleotides read TGTGCCAGCAGTTTATCGGGATTAGGTGAGCAGTTCTTC.

This clonotype was seen ten or more times. V is TRBV7-3 and J is TRBJ1-2; D not resolved. V lost 5 bases and J 4 bases, leaving 11 bases between the germline ends. Germline CDR1 SGHTA, CDR2 FQGTGA. The CDR3 covers 13 residues. CDR3 sequence reads: CASSEGTAYGYTF. CDR3 coding DNA: TGTGCCAGCAGCGAAGGAACCGCCTATGGCTACACCTTC.